This is a list of T cell receptor beta chains from one sample in a study of cytotoxic CD8 clonotypes in ibrutinib-treated CLL. The repertoire was sequenced with immunoSEQ multiplex PCR; TCRdb's copy has only in-frame clones and lacks some. The sample carries 150,000 or so clones, about four fifths recorded once. The sequencing used PBMCs, collected after 24 months of ibrutinib treatment. All receptors derive from a human donor with chronic lymphocytic leukemia. The CDR3 runs from the conserved cysteine through the conserved F or W. D genes are given only for firm matches. Clone size is given for some rows only: seen once, a few or many times, or a class if the clone is expanded.

d_call,j_call,v_call,clone_size,cdr3_nt,cdr3_aa
TRBD1,TRBJ2-7,TRBV10-3,NA,TGTGCCATCAGTAGATCCGGGACAGGGGCCGAGCAGTACTTC,CAISRSGTGAEQYF
TRBD1,TRBJ1-6,TRBV19,NA,TGTGCCAGTAGTTCCCGGACAGGGGGGAATTCACCCCTCCACTTT,CASSSRTGGNSPLHF
NA,TRBJ1-1,TRBV2,NA,TGTGCCAGCAGTGACGAAGGGAACACTGAAGCTTTCTTT,CASSDEGNTEAFF
NA,TRBJ1-4,TRBV5-1,NA,TGCGCCAGCAGTCGTCTCGGGGTAGATACAACTAATGAAAAACTGTTTTTT,CASSRLGVDTTNEKLFF
NA,TRBJ1-1,TRBV7-6,NA,TGTGCCAGCAGCTTAAGCCCCCGGGTGACGAACACTGAAGCTTTCTTT,CASSLSPRVTNTEAFF
TRBD1,TRBJ1-1,TRBV7-3,NA,TGTGCCAGCAGCTTCCCGGGACAGGGGGTGAACACTGAAGCTTTCTTT,CASSFPGQGVNTEAFF
NA,TRBJ1-1,TRBV25-1,NA,TGTGCCAGCAGTGAATATAAGGGGAACACTGAAGCTTTCTTT,CASSEYKGNTEAFF
NA,TRBJ1-1,TRBV6-4,NA,TGTGCCAGCCGCCCGGATTGGGGGCGGAACACTGAAGCTTTCTTT,CASRPDWGRNTEAFF
NA,TRBJ1-1,TRBV14,once,TGTGCCAGCAGCCAAGGGCGGAGAGGGGCATGGGGTAAGTACACTGAAGCTTTCTTT,CASSQGRRGAWGKYTEAFF
NA,TRBJ2-5,TRBV7-2,once,TGTGCCAGCAGCTCATCAGGGGCGGGGGAGACCCAGTACTTC,CASSSSGAGETQYF
NA,TRBJ2-7,TRBV19,NA,TGTGCCAGTAGTACGGTAGCGATCGGCTACGAGCAGTACTTC,CASSTVAIGYEQYF
NA,TRBJ2-7,TRBV2,NA,TGTGCCAGCAGTGAAGGGAGGTACGAGCAGTACTTC,CASSEGRYEQYF
TRBD1,TRBJ1-1,TRBV2,NA,TGTGCCAGCAATCGGGACAGGAAAGGTGTGAACACTGAAGCTTTCTTT,CASNRDRKGVNTEAFF
NA,TRBJ2-1,TRBV5-6,NA,TGTGCCAGCAGTTGGGGACGAGGGTCGAGCGAGCAGTTCTTC,CASSWGRGSSEQFF
TRBD2,TRBJ2-3,TRBV11-3,NA,TGTGCCAGCAGCCTCTCGACTAGCGGGAGAGATACGCAGTATTTT,CASSLSTSGRDTQYF
NA,TRBJ1-4,TRBV12-2,NA,TGTGCAAGTCGCCCACAGGGGAGGGAGGAAAAACTGTTTTTT,CASRPQGREEKLFF